This T cell receptor beta chain was documented in a study of T-cell reconstitution after alpha-beta-depleted transplantation in children. Comments on this clonotype: Its specificity is not known.

Unique molecular identifiers were incorporated during preparation of the TCRbeta library. TCRdb redid the calling of the PCR reads with MiXCR, one entry per CDR3 protein. The sample yields 200,000 to 250,000 distinct CDR3 sequences, under 13% seen once. This CDR3 has 13 amino acids. Trimming removed 4 bases from V and 8 bases from J, with 12 bases in between. CDR1 is MGHDK and CDR2 is SYGVNS in the germline V gene. Study-level findings and limits: T cells produced anew were the main source of T-cell counts and diversity one year after transplant. Some patients owed their high day-60 TCRbeta diversity to surviving recipient T cells and thymic progenitors. In patients about two months after transplant, alpha-beta T cells reportedly arose from several hundred expanded graft clones.

The sample here was PBMCs, taken before TCRalphabeta/CD19-depleted stem cell transplant. The rearrangement uses TRBV25-1 and TRBJ2-4; D remains ambiguous. This TCR derives from a child in the first two years of life with acute myeloid leukemia, due to receive a stem cell transplant. For the CDR3, the DNA is TGTGCCAGCAGTGTCACTACGCTGGACATTCAGTACTTC. It encodes CASSVTTLDIQYF.